This T cell receptor (beta chain) was documented in a study of regulatory T cells in long-lasting Graves disease. HTBI primers from iRepertoire and Arm-PCR of CDR3 regions yielded the TCR beta libraries. TCRdb itself ran the multiplex PCR reads through MiXCR, one entry per CDR3 protein. Altogether around 450,000 distinct CDR3 sequences are present, about 15% being singletons, with the ten largest covering under 9%. The time point here: newly diagnosed GD, antithyroid drugs for less than 3 months. The TCR library was made from RNA extracted from PBMCs. CDR3 length: 14 residues. Germline V CDR1 and CDR2: SGDLS, YYNGEE. The germline V and J ends were trimmed by 1 base and 1 base, with 8 bases remaining between them. These same records also appear under a second study, on T cells in Graves' hyperthyroidism and ophthalmopathy.

This TCR derives from a woman aged 40 to 55 with Graves disease. Specimen: peripheral blood mononuclear cells (PBMCs), collected at new diagnosis, from a patient treated with antithyroid drugs. The chain uses TRBV9 and TRBJ2-5; D call uncertain. As DNA, the CDR3 is TGTGCCAGCAGCGTATTTTACAGCCAAGAGACCCAGTACTTC. Translated, it gives CASSVFYSQETQYF.